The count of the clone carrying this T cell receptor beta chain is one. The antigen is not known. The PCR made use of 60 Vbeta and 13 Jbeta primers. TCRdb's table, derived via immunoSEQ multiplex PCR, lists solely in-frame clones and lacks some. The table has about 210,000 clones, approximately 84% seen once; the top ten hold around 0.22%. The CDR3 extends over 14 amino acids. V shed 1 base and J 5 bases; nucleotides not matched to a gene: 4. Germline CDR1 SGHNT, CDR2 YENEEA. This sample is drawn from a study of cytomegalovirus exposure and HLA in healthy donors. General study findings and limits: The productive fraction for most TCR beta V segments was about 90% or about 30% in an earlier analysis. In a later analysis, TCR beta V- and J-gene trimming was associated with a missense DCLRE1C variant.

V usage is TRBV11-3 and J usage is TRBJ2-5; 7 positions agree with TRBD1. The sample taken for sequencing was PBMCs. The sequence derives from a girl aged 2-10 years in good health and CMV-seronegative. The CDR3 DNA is TGTGCCAGCAGCTTAGTAGGGGGCGGGGAGACCCAGTACTTC. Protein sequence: CASSLVGGGETQYF.